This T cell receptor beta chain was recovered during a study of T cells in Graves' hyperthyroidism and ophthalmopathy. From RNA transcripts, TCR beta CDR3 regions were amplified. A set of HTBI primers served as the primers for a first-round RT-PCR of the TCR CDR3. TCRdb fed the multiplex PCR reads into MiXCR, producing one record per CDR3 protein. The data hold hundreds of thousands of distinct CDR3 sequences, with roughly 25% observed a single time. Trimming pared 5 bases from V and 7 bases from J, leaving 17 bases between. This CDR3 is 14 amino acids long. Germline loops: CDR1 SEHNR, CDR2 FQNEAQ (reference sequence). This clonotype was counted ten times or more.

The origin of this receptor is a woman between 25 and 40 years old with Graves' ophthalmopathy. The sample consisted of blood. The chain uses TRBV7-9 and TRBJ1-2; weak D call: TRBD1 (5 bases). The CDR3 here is CASSLNAGHSGYTF. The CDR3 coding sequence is TGTGCCAGCAGCCTGAATGCAGGGCACAGTGGCTACACCTTC. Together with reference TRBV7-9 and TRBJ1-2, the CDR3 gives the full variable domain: DTGVSQNPRHKITKRGQNVTFRCDPISEHNRLYWYRQTLGQGPEFLTYFQNEAQLEKSRLLSDRFSAERPKGSFSTLEIQRTEQGDSAMYLCASSLNAGHSGYTFGSGTRLTVV.